This TCR beta chain was captured by sequencing in a study of T cell repertoires in cytomegalovirus infection. Turning to the study itself: Peptides in the study included HLA-C-restricted and HLA-B-restricted CMV epitopes. The public TCR beta signatures pointed to both CMV infection and matching HLA type. Study findings and constraints: HLA-C-restricted CMV-specific TCR beta clonotypes were dominant in the ex vivo response. Based on cumulative public TCR beta family frequency, carriers of CMV plus the relevant HLA were identified.

Germline CDR1 LNHDA, CDR2 SQIVND (reference sequence). CDR3 length equals 17 residues. V was cut by 4 bases and J by 2 bases, with 20 bases left in between. In its sample, this clonotype was seen a few times. Antigen: not known. TCRdb called the reads again in MiXCR, with one record for every CDR3 protein. This table holds approximately 910,000 distinct CDR3 sequences, around 30% found once. The clonotype was recovered from a human donor in good health (CMV status not recorded). Some clones in this sample may be carry-over from other donors' samples. The chain joins TRBV19 to TRBJ1-1; unclear D gene. The sample here was cultured CD8+ T cells from PBMCs, taken from culture after CMV antigen stimulation. The chain's CDR3 is CASSSRSGRRLNTEAFF. The CDR3 nucleotides are TGTGCCAGTAGTAGTCGGTCGGGAAGGCGACTTAACACTGAAGCTTTCTTT. Variable domain in full (rest from reference TRBV19 and TRBJ1-1): DGGITQSPKYLFRKEGQNVTLSCEQNLNHDAMYWYRQDPGQGLRLIYYSQIVNDFQKGDIAEGYSVSREKKESFPLTVTSAQKNPTAFYLCASSSRSGRRLNTEAFFGQGTRLTVV.